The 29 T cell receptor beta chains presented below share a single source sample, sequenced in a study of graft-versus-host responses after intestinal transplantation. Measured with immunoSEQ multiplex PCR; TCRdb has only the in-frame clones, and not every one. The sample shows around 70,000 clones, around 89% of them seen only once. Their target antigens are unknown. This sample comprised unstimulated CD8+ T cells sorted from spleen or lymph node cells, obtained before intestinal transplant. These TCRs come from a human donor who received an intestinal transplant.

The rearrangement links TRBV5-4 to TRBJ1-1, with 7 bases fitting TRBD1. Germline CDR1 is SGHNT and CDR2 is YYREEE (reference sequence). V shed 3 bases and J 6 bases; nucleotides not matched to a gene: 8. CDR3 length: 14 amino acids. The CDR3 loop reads CASSSDRELAEAFF. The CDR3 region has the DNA TGTGCCAGCAGCTCCGACAGGGAATTGGCTGAAGCTTTCTTT.

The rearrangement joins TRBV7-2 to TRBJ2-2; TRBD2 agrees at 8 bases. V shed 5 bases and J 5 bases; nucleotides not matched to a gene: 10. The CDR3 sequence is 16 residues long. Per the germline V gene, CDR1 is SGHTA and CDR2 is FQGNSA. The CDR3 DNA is TGTGCCAGCAGCCCTCCTCCGCGGGAGGATACCGGGGAGCTGTTTTTT. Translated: CASSPPPREDTGELFF.

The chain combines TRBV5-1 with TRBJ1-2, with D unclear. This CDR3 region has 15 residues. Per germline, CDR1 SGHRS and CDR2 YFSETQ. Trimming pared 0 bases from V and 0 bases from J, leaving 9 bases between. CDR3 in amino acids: CASSLGSPANYGYTF. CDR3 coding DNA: TGCGCCAGCAGCTTGGGTTCACCAGCTAACTATGGCTACACCTTC.

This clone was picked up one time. In nucleotides, the CDR3 is TGTGCCAGCAGTGACTCACAGCGGGAGATGAACACCGGGGAGCTGTTTTTT. Translating it yields CASSDSQREMNTGELFF. The rearrangement links TRBV25-1 to TRBJ2-2; 8 bases align to TRBD2. This CDR3 is 17 amino acids long. Germline V lookup: CDR1 MGHDK, CDR2 SYGVNS. V was clipped by 3 bases and J by 1 base; unmatched bases: 7.

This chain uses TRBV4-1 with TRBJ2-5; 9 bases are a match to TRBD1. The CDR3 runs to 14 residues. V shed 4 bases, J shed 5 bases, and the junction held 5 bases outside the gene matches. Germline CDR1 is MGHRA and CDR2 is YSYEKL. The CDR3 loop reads CASSPQGATETQYF. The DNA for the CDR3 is TGCGCCAGCAGCCCACAGGGGGCAACGGAGACCCAGTACTTC.

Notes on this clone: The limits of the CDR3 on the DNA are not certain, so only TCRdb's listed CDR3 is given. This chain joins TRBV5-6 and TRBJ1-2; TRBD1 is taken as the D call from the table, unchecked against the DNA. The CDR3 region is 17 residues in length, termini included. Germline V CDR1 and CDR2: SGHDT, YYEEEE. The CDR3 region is CASSLIWTRPLIYGYTF.

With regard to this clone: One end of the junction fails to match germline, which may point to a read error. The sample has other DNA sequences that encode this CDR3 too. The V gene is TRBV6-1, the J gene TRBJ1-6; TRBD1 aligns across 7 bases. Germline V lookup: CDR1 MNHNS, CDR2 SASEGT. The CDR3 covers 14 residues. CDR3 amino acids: CASLGQVGNSPLHF. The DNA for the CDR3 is TGCGCCAGCCTTGGACAGGTTGGGAATTCACCCCTCCACTTT.

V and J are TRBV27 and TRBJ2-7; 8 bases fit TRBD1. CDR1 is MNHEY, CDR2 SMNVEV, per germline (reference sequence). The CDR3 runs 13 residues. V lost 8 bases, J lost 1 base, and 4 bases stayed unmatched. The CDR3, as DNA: TGTGCCAGCGGACAGGGTGCGTCCTACGAGCAGTACTTC. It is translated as CASGQGASYEQYF.

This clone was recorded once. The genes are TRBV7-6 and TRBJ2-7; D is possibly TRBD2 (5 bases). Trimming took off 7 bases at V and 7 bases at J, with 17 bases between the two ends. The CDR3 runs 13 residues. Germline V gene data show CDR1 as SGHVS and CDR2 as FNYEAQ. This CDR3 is CASTLSRGGEQYF. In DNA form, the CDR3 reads TGTGCCAGCACCCTCAGTCGGGGTGGGGAGCAGTACTTC.

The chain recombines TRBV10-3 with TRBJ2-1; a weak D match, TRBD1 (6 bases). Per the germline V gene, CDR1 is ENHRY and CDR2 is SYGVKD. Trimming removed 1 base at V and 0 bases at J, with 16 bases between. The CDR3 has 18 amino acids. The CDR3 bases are TGTGCCATCAGTGAGTGGGGGCCAGGGGCCTTCTCCTACAATGAGCAGTTCTTC. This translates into CAISEWGPGAFSYNEQFF.

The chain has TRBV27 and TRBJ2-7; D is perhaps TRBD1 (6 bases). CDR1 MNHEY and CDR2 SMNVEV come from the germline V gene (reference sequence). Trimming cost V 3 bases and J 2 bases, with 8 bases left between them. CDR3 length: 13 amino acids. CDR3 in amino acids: CASSLPGAYEQYF. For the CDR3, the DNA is TGTGCCAGCAGTTTGCCAGGGGCCTACGAGCAGTACTTC.

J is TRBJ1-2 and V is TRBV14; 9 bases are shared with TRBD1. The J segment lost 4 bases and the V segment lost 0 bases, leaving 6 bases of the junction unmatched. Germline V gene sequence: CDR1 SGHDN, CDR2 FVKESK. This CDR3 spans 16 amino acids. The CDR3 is CASSQDTGGQGYGYTF. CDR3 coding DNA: TGTGCCAGCAGCCAAGATACAGGGGGCCAAGGCTATGGCTACACCTTC.

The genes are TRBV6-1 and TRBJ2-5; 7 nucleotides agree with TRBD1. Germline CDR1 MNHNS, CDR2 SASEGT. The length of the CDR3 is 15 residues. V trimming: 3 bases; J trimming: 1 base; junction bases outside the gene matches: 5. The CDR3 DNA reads TGTGCCAGCAGTGATTGGGACAGCAGCCAAGAGACCCAGTACTTC. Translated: CASSDWDSSQETQYF.

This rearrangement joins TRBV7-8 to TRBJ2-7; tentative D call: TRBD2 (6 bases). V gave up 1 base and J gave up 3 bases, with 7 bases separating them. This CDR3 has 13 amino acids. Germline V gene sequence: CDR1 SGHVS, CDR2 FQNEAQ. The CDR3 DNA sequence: TGTGCCAGCAGCTTAGGACTAGTCTACGAGCAGTACTTC. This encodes CASSLGLVYEQYF. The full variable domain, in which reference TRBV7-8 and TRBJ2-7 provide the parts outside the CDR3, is GAGVSQSPRYKVAKRGQDVALRCDPISGHVSLFWYQQALGQGPEFLTYFQNEAQLDKSGLPSDRFFAERPEGSVSTLKIQRTQQEDSAVYLCASSLGLVYEQYFGPGTRLTVT.

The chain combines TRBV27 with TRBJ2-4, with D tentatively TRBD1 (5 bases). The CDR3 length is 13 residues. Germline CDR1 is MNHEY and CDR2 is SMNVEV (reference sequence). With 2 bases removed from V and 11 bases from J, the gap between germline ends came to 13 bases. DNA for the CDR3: TGTGCCAGCAGTTTAAGGGGTCAGACATTTCAGTACTTC. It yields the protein CASSLRGQTFQYF.

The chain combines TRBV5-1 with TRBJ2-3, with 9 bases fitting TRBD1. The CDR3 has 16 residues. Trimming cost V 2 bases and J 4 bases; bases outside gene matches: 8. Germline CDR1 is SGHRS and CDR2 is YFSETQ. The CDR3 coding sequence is TGCGCCAGCAGCTTTGGACAGGGGCACACATCAGATACGCAGTATTTT. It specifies CASSFGQGHTSDTQYF.

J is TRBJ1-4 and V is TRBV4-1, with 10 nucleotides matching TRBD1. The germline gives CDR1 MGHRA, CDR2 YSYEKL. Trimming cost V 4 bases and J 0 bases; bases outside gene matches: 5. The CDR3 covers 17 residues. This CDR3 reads CASSPGGTGATNEKLFF. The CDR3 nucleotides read TGCGCCAGCAGCCCGGGAGGGACAGGGGCAACTAATGAAAAACTGTTTTTT.

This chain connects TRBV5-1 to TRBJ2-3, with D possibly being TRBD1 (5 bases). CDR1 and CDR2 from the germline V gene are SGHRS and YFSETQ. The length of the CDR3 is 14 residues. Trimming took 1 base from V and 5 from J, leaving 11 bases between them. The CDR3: CASSLLARGDTQYF. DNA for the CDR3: TGCGCCAGCAGCTTGCTGGCTAGGGGAGATACGCAGTATTTT.

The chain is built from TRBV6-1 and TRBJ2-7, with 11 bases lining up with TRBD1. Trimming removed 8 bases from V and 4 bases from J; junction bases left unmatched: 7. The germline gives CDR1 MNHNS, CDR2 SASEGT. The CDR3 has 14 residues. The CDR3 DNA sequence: TGTGCCAGCGAGTCCCGGGACAGGGGGTACGAGCAGTACTTC. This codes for CASESRDRGYEQYF.

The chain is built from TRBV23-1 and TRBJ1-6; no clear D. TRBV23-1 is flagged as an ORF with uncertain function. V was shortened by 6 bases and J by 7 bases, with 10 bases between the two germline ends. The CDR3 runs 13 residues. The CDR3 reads CASRRHLNSPLHF. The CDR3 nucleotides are TGCGCCAGCAGGCGACACCTGAATTCACCCCTCCACTTT.

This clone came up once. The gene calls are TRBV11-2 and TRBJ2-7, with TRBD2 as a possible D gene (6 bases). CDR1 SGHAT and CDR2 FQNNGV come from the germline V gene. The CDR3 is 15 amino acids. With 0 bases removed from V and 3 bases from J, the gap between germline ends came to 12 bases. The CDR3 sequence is CASSLDGGTFYEQYF. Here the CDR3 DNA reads TGTGCCAGCAGCTTAGATGGAGGGACTTTCTACGAGCAGTACTTC.

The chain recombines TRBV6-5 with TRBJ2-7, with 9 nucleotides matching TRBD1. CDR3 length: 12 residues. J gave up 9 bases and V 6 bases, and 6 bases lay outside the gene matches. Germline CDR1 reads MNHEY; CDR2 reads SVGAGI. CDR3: CASSPGQGGQYF. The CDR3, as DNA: TGTGCCAGCAGCCCGGGACAGGGCGGGCAGTACTTC.

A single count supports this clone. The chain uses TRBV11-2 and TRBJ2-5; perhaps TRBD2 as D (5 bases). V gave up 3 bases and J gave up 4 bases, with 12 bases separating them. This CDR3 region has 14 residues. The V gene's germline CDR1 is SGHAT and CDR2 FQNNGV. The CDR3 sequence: CASSFGVLVETQYF. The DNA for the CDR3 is TGTGCCAGCAGCTTCGGGGTACTTGTAGAGACCCAGTACTTC.

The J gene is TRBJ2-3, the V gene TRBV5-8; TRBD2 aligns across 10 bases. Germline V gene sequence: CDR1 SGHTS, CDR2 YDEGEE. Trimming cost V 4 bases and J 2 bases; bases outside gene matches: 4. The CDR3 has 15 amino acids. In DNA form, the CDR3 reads TGTGCCAGCAGCCTAGCGGGAGTTTTCACAGATACGCAGTATTTT. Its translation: CASSLAGVFTDTQYF.

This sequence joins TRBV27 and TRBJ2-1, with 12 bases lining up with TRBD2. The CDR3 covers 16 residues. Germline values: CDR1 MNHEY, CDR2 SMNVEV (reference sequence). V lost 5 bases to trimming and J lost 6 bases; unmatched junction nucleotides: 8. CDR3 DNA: TGTGCCAGCAGTATCCTACTAGCGGGAGGAGGCAATGAGCAGTTCTTC. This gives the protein CASSILLAGGGNEQFF.

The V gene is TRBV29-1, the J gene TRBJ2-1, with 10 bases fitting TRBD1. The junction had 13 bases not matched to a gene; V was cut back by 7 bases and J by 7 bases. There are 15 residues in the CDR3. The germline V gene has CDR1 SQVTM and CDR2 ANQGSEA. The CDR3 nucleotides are TGCAGCGCCGAGGGACCGGGACAGGGGAGGAATGAGCAGTTCTTC. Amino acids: CSAEGPGQGRNEQFF.

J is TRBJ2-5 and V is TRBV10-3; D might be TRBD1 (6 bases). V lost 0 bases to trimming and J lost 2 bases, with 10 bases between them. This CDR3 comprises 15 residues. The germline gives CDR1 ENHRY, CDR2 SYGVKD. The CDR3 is CAISESGHLQETQYF. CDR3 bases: TGTGCCATCAGTGAGTCGGGACATCTTCAAGAGACCCAGTACTTC.

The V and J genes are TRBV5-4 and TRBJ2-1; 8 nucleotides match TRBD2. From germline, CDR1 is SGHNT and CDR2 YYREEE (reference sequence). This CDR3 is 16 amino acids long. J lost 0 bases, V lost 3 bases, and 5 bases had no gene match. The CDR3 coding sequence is TGTGCCAGCAGCTCCCAGAGCGGGAGCTCCTACAATGAGCAGTTCTTC. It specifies CASSSQSGSSYNEQFF. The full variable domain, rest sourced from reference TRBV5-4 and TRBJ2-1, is ETGVTQSPTHLIKTRGQQVTLRCSSQSGHNTVSWYQQALGQGPQFIFQYYREEENGRGNFPPRFSGLQFPNYSSELNVNALELDDSALYLCASSSQSGSSYNEQFFGPGTRLTVL.

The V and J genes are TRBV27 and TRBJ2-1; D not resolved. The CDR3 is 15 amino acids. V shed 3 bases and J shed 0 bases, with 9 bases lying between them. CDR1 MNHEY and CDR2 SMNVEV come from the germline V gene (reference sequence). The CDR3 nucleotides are TGTGCCAGCAGTTTGAGTCTTAGCTCCTACAATGAGCAGTTCTTC. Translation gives CASSLSLSSYNEQFF.